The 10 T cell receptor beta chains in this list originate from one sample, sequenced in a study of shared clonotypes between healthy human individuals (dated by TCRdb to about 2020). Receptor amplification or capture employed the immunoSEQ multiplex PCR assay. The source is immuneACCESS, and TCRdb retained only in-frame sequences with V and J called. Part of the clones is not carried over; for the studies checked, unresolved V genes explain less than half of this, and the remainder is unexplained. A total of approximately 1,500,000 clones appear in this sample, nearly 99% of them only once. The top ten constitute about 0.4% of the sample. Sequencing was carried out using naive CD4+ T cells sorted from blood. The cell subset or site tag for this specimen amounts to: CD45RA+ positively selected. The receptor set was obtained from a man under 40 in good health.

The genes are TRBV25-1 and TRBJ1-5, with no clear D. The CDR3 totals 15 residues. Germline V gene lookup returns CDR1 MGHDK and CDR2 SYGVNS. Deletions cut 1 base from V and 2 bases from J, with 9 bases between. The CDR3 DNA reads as TGTGCCAGCAGTGAATCAGGTCCAGGCAATCAGCCCCAGCATTTT. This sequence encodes CASSESGPGNQPQHF.

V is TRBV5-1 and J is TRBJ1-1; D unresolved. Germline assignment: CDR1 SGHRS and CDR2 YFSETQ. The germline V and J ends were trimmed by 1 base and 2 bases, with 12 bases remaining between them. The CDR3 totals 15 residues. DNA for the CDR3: TGCGCCAGCAGCTTGAGGACGTCTGGAAACACTGAAGCTTTCTTT. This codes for CASSLRTSGNTEAFF.

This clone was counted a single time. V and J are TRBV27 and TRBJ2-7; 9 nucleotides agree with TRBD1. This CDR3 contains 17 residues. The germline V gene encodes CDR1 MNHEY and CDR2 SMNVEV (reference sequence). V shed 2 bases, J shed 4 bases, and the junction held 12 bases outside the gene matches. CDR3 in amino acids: CASSLKGRDRVLYEQYF. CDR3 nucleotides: TGTGCCAGCAGTTTAAAGGGTCGGGACAGGGTACTATACGAGCAGTACTTC.

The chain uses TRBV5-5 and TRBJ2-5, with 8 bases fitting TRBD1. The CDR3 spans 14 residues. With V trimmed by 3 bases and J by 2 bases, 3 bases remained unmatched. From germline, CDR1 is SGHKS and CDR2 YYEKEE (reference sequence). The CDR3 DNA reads TGTGCCAGCAGCTGGCGGACAGGGCAAGAGACCCAGTACTTC. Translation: CASSWRTGQETQYF.

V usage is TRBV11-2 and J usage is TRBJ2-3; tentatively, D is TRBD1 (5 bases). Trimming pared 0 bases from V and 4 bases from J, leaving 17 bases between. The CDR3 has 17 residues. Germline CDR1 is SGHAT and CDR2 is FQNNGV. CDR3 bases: TGTGCCAGCAGCTTAGATTGGTTACAGGCTTTCCCAGATACGCAGTATTTT. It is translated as CASSLDWLQAFPDTQYF.

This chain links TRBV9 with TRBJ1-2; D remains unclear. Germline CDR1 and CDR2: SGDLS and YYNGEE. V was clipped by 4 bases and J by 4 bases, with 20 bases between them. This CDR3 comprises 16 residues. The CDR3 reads CASSFVEKVKGYGYTF. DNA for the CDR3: TGTGCCAGCAGCTTCGTCGAGAAAGTCAAAGGCTATGGCTACACCTTC. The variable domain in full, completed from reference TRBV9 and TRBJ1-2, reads DSGVTQTPKHLITATGQRVTLRCSPRSGDLSVYWYQQSLDQGLQFLIQYYNGEERAKGNILERFSAQQFPDLHSELNLSSLELGDSALYFCASSFVEKVKGYGYTFGSGTRLTVV.

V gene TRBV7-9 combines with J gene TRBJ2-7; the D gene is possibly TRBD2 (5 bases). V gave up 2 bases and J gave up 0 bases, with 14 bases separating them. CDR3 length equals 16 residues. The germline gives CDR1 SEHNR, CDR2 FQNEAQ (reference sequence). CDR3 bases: TGTGCCAGCAGCTTAATGAGGAGCGGTAACTCCTACGAGCAGTACTTC. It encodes CASSLMRSGNSYEQYF.

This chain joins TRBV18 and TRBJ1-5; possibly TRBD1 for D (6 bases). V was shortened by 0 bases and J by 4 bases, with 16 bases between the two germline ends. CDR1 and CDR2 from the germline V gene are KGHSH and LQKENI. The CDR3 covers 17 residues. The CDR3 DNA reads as TGTGCCAGCTCACCACCGAGAGGGGGGGCAGGGAATCAGCCCCAGCATTTT. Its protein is CASSPPRGGAGNQPQHF.

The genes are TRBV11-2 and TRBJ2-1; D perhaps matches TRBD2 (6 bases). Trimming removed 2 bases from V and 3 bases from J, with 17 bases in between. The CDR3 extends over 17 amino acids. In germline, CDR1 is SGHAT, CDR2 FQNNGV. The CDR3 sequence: CASSLRVGREHYNEQFF. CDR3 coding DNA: TGTGCCAGCAGCTTACGGGTGGGGCGGGAACACTACAATGAGCAGTTCTTC. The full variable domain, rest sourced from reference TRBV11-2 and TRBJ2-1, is EAGVAQSPRYKIIEKRQSVAFWCNPISGHATLYWYQQILGQGPKLLIQFQNNGVVDDSQLPKDRFSAERLKGVDSTLKIQPAKLEDSAVYLCASSLRVGREHYNEQFFGPGTRLTVL.

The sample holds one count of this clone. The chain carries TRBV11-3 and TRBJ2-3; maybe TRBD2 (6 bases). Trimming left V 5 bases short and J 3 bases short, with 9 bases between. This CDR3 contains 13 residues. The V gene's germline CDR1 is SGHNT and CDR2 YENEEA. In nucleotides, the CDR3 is TGTGCCAGCAGCCGGGAGCGGACAGATACGCAGTATTTT. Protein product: CASSRERTDTQYF.